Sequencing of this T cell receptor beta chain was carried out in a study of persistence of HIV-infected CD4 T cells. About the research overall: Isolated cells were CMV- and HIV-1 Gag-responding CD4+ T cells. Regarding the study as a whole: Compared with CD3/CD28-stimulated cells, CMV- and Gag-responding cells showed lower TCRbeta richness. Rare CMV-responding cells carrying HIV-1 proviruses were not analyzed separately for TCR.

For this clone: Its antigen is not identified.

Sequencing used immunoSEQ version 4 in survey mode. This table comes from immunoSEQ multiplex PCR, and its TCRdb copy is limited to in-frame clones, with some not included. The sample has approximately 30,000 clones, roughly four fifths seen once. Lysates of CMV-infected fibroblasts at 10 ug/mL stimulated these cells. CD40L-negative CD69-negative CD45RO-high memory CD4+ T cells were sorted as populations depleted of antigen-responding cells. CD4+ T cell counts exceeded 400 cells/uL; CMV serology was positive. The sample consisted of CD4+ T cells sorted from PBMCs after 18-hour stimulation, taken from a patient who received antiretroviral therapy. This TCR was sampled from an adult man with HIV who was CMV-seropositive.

This CDR3 reads CASRGTAGANTGELFF. The CDR3 DNA reads TGTGCCAGCAGGGGGACGGCGGGGGCAAACACCGGGGAGCTGTTTTTT. This chain connects TRBV5-4 to TRBJ2-2, with D maybe TRBD2 (7 bases). CDR1 SGHNT and CDR2 YYREEE come from the germline V gene (reference sequence). CDR3 size: 16 residues. Trimming left V 5 bases short and J 2 bases short, with 16 bases between. The full variable domain, rest sourced from reference TRBV5-4 and TRBJ2-2, is ETGVTQSPTHLIKTRGQQVTLRCSSQSGHNTVSWYQQALGQGPQFIFQYYREEENGRGNFPPRFSGLQFPNYSSELNVNALELDDSALYLCASRGTAGANTGELFFGEGSRLTVL.